This T cell receptor beta chain was observed in a study of blood T cell repertoires in COVID-19. The repertoire was sequenced with immunoSEQ multiplex PCR; TCRdb's copy has only in-frame clones and lacks some. The sample consists of under 75,000 clones, about four fifths of them appearing once. Germline CDR1 and CDR2: SGHRS and YFSETQ. The germline V and J ends were trimmed by 6 bases and 8 bases, with 14 bases remaining between them. The CDR3 sequence is 12 residues long. The sequenced sample was peripheral blood. This chain uses TRBV5-1 with TRBJ1-1, with a weak D call TRBD1 (5 bases). The TCR originated in a woman aged 60 to 75 with acute or convalescent COVID-19. CDR3 in DNA: TGCGCCAGCACTAATGGGGGGTTCGAAGCTTTCTTT. Translation: CASTNGGFEAFF.